Listed here are 18 T cell receptor beta chains from one sample, sequenced in a study of shared clonotypes between healthy human individuals (dated by TCRdb to 2020 to 2021). CD8 naive samples were CD45RO-negative cells positively selected for CCR7, giving a CD45RA+CCR7+ population that excluded TemRA cells. Libraries were built with the immunoSEQ multiplex PCR assay. TCRdb mirrors the immuneACCESS table, restricted to in-frame sequences. Some clones are absent from its copies; in checked studies, under half trace to an unresolved V gene, and the reason for the others is unknown. The sample includes about 580,000 clones, with roughly 98% observed a single time. Together, the top ten hold approximately 0.33% of the sample. The sequenced sample was naive CD8+ T cells sorted from blood. Interpreted using the paper, the cell subset or site label stands for: CD45RA+CCR7+. Receptor source: a man aged 30 to 39 in good health.

This chain connects TRBV19 to TRBJ2-3, with no clear D. In germline, CDR1 is LNHDA, CDR2 SQIVND (reference sequence). The ends were cut back, 5 bases at V and 2 bases at J, with 8 bases in the middle. This CDR3 spans 13 amino acids. The DNA of the CDR3 is TGTGCCAGTAGTCTGGTGAACACAGATACGCAGTATTTT. Its translation is CASSLVNTDTQYF.

In regard to this clone: Other DNA sequences in this sample translate to the same CDR3. The gene calls are TRBV5-1 and TRBJ2-7; a possible D gene is TRBD1 (5 bases). The CDR3 extends over 13 amino acids. Trimming left V 2 bases short and J 2 bases short, with 8 bases between. Germline V gene sequence: CDR1 SGHRS, CDR2 YFSETQ. The CDR3 nucleotides are TGCGCCAGCAGCTTCGGACAAGCCTACGAGCAGTACTTC. Translated: CASSFGQAYEQYF.

The chain has TRBV6-5 and TRBJ2-1; D tentatively fits TRBD1 or TRBD2 (6 bases each). This CDR3 has 12 residues. Germline CDR1 MNHEY, CDR2 SVGAGI. V shed 6 bases and J shed 10 bases, with 13 bases lying between them. The CDR3 DNA follows: TGTGCCAGCAGCGACCCGGGGGCGGAGCAGTTCTTC. Amino acids: CASSDPGAEQFF.

The chain combines TRBV7-6 with TRBJ2-3; weak D call: TRBD2 (6 bases). Germline CDR1 is SGHVS and CDR2 is FNYEAQ. Trimming cost V 3 bases and J 0 bases, with 19 bases left between them. This CDR3 is 18 amino acids long. Here the CDR3 DNA reads TGTGCCAGCAGCTTTTCCCGGGAGAACATGACTAGCACAGATACGCAGTATTTT. It encodes CASSFSRENMTSTDTQYF.

The chain employs TRBV11-3 and TRBJ1-1; no definite D call. The CDR3 loop spans 13 amino acids. V gave up 4 bases and J gave up 1 base, with 7 bases separating them. Germline CDR1 reads SGHNT; CDR2 reads YENEEA. Here the CDR3 reads CASSYSGNTEAFF. DNA for the CDR3: TGTGCCAGCAGCTACTCAGGGAACACTGAAGCTTTCTTT.

For the CDR3, the DNA is TGTGCCAGCAGCTTTTACAGGGAACGAGAGACCCAGTACTTC. Its translation is CASSFYRERETQYF. The chain couples TRBV7-8 to TRBJ2-5; D is perhaps TRBD1 (6 bases). V was shortened by 3 bases and J by 4 bases, with 12 bases between the two germline ends. The CDR3 length is 14 residues. CDR1 is SGHVS and CDR2 is FQNEAQ in the germline V gene.

V is TRBV29-1 and J is TRBJ2-2, with 14 bases aligning to TRBD2. Germline CDR1 and CDR2: SQVTM and ANQGSEA. This CDR3 is built from 15 residues. The V gene end was trimmed by 7 bases and the J gene end by 5 bases; junction bases not matched to a gene: 6. CDR3 protein: CSARGLAGDTGELFF. CDR3 bases: TGCAGCGCCCGGGGACTAGCGGGAGATACCGGGGAGCTGTTTTTT.

This clone was seen a single time. The chain has TRBV27 and TRBJ1-2, with D tentatively TRBD1 (5 bases). Germline CDR1 is MNHEY and CDR2 is SMNVEV (reference sequence). This CDR3 contains 14 residues. V lost 4 bases and J lost 0, with 9 bases in between. The CDR3 is CASSSGGANYGYTF. CDR3 sequence (DNA): TGTGCCAGCAGTTCGGGGGGGGCTAACTATGGCTACACCTTC.

As for this clone: Other DNA sequences in this sample translate to the same CDR3. As DNA, the CDR3 is TGTGCCAGCAGCTTACGAGGGAATAGCAATCAGCCCCAGCATTTT. Translating gives CASSLRGNSNQPQHF. This sequence joins TRBV5-5 and TRBJ1-5; no clear D gene. The V and J ends lost 2 bases and 0 bases respectively, with 9 bases between them. This CDR3 is 15 amino acids long. Germline V lookup: CDR1 SGHKS, CDR2 YYEKEE (reference sequence).

The chain carries TRBV19 and TRBJ2-7; D gene unclear. This CDR3 comprises 13 residues. Germline-derived CDR1 and CDR2 are LNHDA and SQIVND (reference sequence). V was cut by 8 bases and J by 0 bases, with 11 bases left in between. DNA for the CDR3: TGTGCCAGTGTTTCCCCCGACTCCTACGAGCAGTACTTC. As protein: CASVSPDSYEQYF.

This sequence joins TRBV28 and TRBJ1-2; D is unresolved. Looked up from germline, CDR1 is MDHEN and CDR2 is SYDVKM. The ends were cut back, 4 bases at V and 1 base at J, with 4 bases in the middle. This CDR3 has 12 amino acids. The DNA of the CDR3 is TGTGCCAGCAGTTCCTTTAACTATGGCTACACCTTC. It yields the protein CASSSFNYGYTF.

The chain is built from TRBV18 and TRBJ2-7; D possibly uses TRBD1 or TRBD2 (5 bases each). V lost 5 bases and J 3 bases, leaving 14 bases between the germline ends. Germline-derived CDR1 and CDR2 are KGHSH and LQKENI. This CDR3 comprises 14 residues. As DNA, the CDR3 is TGTGCCAGCTCATGGGGCAGGGAGAACTACGAGCAGTACTTC. It is translated as CASSWGRENYEQYF.

This sequence joins TRBV27 and TRBJ2-3, with D maybe TRBD2 (7 bases). Germline-derived CDR1 and CDR2 are MNHEY and SMNVEV (reference sequence). This CDR3 spans 15 amino acids. V shed 8 bases and J shed 3 bases, with 18 bases lying between them. The CDR3 here is CASVFSGGATDTQYF. The CDR3 DNA follows: TGTGCCAGCGTGTTTTCGGGGGGCGCAACAGATACGCAGTATTTT.

This clone was recorded only once. The chain couples TRBV5-1 to TRBJ2-7, with D hard to call. Germline V gene data show CDR1 as SGHRS and CDR2 as YFSETQ. The CDR3 is 15 residues long. V was shortened by 0 bases and J by 0 bases, with 10 bases between the two germline ends. The DNA of the CDR3 is TGCGCCAGCAGCTTGGGGCAGGCCCACTCCTACGAGCAGTACTTC. Protein product: CASSLGQAHSYEQYF.

This clone is a singleton in its sample. The chain links TRBV5-1 to TRBJ2-7, with D unclear. V lost 1 base and J lost 7, with 24 bases in between. The CDR3 has 17 residues. Germline V gene data show CDR1 as SGHRS and CDR2 as YFSETQ. Here the CDR3 reads CASSLPLTFGRTEEQYF. The CDR3 DNA follows: TGCGCCAGCAGCTTGCCCCTTACCTTCGGGCGGACGGAGGAGCAGTACTTC.

The chain employs TRBV7-9 and TRBJ2-7; D ambiguous. CDR1 is SEHNR and CDR2 is FQNEAQ in the germline V gene (reference sequence). This CDR3 has 13 amino acids. V gave up 3 bases and J gave up 4 bases, with 10 bases separating them. The CDR3 loop reads CASSFIPEYEQYF. CDR3 bases: TGTGCCAGCAGCTTTATTCCGGAATACGAGCAGTACTTC.

The V gene is TRBV6-5, the J gene TRBJ1-2; D is uncertain. V lost 0 bases and J lost 0, with 8 bases in between. This CDR3 contains 15 residues. Germline loops: CDR1 MNHEY, CDR2 SVGAGI. CDR3 amino acids: CASSYSGSTNYGYTF. The CDR3 DNA reads TGTGCCAGCAGTTACTCCGGGAGTACTAACTATGGCTACACCTTC.

The J gene is TRBJ2-7, the V gene TRBV6-1, with D possibly matching TRBD2 (6 bases). This CDR3 comprises 14 residues. Trimming pared 4 bases from V and 2 bases from J, leaving 12 bases between. Germline CDR1 and CDR2: MNHNS and SASEGT. The CDR3 DNA reads as TGTGCCAGCAGTGCCCGAGGGAGGACCTACGAGCAGTACTTC. Encoded protein: CASSARGRTYEQYF.